These 10 T cell receptor beta chains were sequenced from one sample in a study of OX40 agonist ivuxolimab in advanced cancers. Assay used: immunoSEQ multiplex PCR; TCRdb lists only in-frame clones, some missing. Of roughly 84,000 clones detected, 65% to 85% appear once; the ten largest clones hold around 4.2%. Specimen: CD4+ or CD8+ T cells sorted from blood, collected in a trial of the OX40 agonist ivuxolimab. The receptors were gathered from an adult with an advanced solid tumor such as melanoma, head and neck, liver or kidney cancer.

This clone has a single count. The rearrangement joins TRBV12-5 to TRBJ2-1, with 9 bases lining up with TRBD2. The CDR3 extends over 14 amino acids. The trim removed 6 bases at V and 7 bases at J, leaving 7 bases unmatched. Germline loops: CDR1 LGHNT, CDR2 FRNRAP. Here the CDR3 reads CASGRSGGPNEQFF. CDR3 in DNA: TGTGCTAGTGGGCGGAGCGGGGGGCCTAATGAGCAGTTCTTC.

This clone has just a few counts. The rearrangement joins TRBV9 to TRBJ1-6; 7 bases are a match to TRBD1. Germline V gives CDR1 SGDLS, CDR2 YYNGEE. The CDR3 sequence is 14 residues long. The junction had 7 bases not matched to a gene; V was cut back by 4 bases and J by 9 bases. For the CDR3, the DNA is TGTGCCAGCAGCTCTGGGGACAGCCCTTCACCCCTCCACTTT. Translation gives CASSSGDSPSPLHF.

This clone showed up just a few times. The chain's CDR3 is CASSPLAGANNEQFF. The DNA of the CDR3 is TGTGCCAGCAGCCCACTCGCGGGGGCAAACAATGAGCAGTTCTTC. The chain joins TRBV4-2 to TRBJ2-1; D possibly corresponds to TRBD2 (7 bases). CDR1 and CDR2 from the germline V gene are LGHNA and YNFKEQ. V was pared by 4 bases and J by 5 bases, with 15 bases between. The CDR3 length is 15 residues.

The chain combines TRBV6-1 with TRBJ1-1, with 9 bases that match TRBD1. CDR1 and CDR2 (germline): MNHNS, SASEGT. The CDR3 length is 19 residues. V lost 4 bases and J lost 4; bases outside the gene matches: 19. The CDR3 loop reads CASSAQPPGQGRVGTEAFF. Here the CDR3 DNA reads TGTGCCAGCAGTGCGCAACCTCCGGGACAGGGAAGGGTAGGCACTGAAGCTTTCTTT.

The J gene is TRBJ2-1, the V gene TRBV7-2; D may be TRBD2 (6 bases). This CDR3 region has 15 residues. Germline lookup yields CDR1 SGHTA and CDR2 FQGNSA. Trimming took off 1 base at V and 8 bases at J, with 15 bases between the two ends. Here the CDR3 reads CASSLGGGILHEQFF. The CDR3 DNA reads TGTGCCAGCAGCTTAGGAGGCGGGATCTTGCATGAGCAGTTCTTC.

Here the CDR3 DNA reads TGTGCCAGCAGCCCTAGAATTGGTGGAAACACCATATATTTT. This gives the protein CASSPRIGGNTIYF. The genes are TRBV14 and TRBJ1-3; D is unclear. V lost 4 bases and J lost 3, with 10 bases in between. The CDR3 is 14 residues long. Germline V gene lookup returns CDR1 SGHDN and CDR2 FVKESK.

Written as DNA, the CDR3 is TGTGCCAGCAGCCGGGACAGCTTCTACAATGAGCAGTTCTTC. Its protein product is CASSRDSFYNEQFF. V and J are TRBV5-4 and TRBJ2-1; 7 bases are shared with TRBD1. The CDR3 runs 14 residues. V lost 4 bases to trimming and J lost 3 bases; unmatched junction nucleotides: 4. Per germline, CDR1 SGHNT and CDR2 YYREEE (reference sequence). The full variable domain, rest sourced from reference TRBV5-4 and TRBJ2-1, is ETGVTQSPTHLIKTRGQQVTLRCSSQSGHNTVSWYQQALGQGPQFIFQYYREEENGRGNFPPRFSGLQFPNYSSELNVNALELDDSALYLCASSRDSFYNEQFFGPGTRLTVL.

This rearrangement joins TRBV19 to TRBJ2-7; 11 bases align to TRBD1. CDR1 is LNHDA, CDR2 SQIVND, per germline (reference sequence). The CDR3 extends over 14 amino acids. After removal of 4 bases from V and 3 bases from J, the junction contained 2 bases not matched to a gene. CDR3 region: CASSRDRGDYEQYF. The DNA of the CDR3 is TGTGCCAGTAGTAGGGACAGGGGGGACTACGAGCAGTACTTC.

The V gene is TRBV5-1, the J gene TRBJ1-2, with no clear D. CDR1 and CDR2 (germline): SGHRS, YFSETQ. The CDR3 is 15 amino acids. Trimming removed 4 bases at V and 4 bases at J, with 17 bases between. CDR3 DNA sequence: TGCGCCAGCAGCGAGGATGGGCCTGGCGCCTATGGCTACACCTTC. It specifies CASSEDGPGAYGYTF.

The chain links TRBV4-2 to TRBJ1-2; 7 nucleotides agree with TRBD1. With V trimmed by 4 bases and J by 7 bases, 15 bases remained unmatched. The germline CDR1 and CDR2 sequences are LGHNA and YNFKEQ. This CDR3 region has 16 residues. The CDR3 sequence: CASSPGDRDRVGGYTF. The CDR3 nucleotides read TGTGCCAGCAGCCCTGGGGACCGGGACAGAGTTGGTGGCTACACCTTC.